These 25 T cell receptor beta chains originate from one sample sequenced in a study of cytomegalovirus exposure and HLA in healthy donors. Amplification used 60 Vbeta primers and 13 Jbeta primers. The data were produced by immunoSEQ multiplex PCR, yet TCRdb's version contains in-frame clones alone and is incomplete. The data hold 190,000 or so clones, with 75% to 90% observed a single time. Sequencing was performed on PBMCs. The receptor set was obtained from a man between 50 and 59 years old in good health and CMV-seronegative.

The rearrangement links TRBV5-1 to TRBJ2-2, with TRBD2 matching 9 bases. The CDR3 length is 16 residues. Per the germline V gene, CDR1 is SGHRS and CDR2 is YFSETQ. The J segment lost 5 bases and the V segment lost 3 bases, leaving 8 bases of the junction unmatched. The CDR3 nucleotides read TGCGCCAGCAGCTCGGCTCCTACTAGCGGGACCGGGGAGCTGTTTTTT. Translating it yields CASSSAPTSGTGELFF.

The rearrangement joins TRBV7-9 to TRBJ2-3; 7 nucleotides align to TRBD2. V lost 5 bases and J lost 0; bases outside the gene matches: 8. There are 16 residues in the CDR3. Germline CDR1 SEHNR, CDR2 FQNEAQ (reference sequence). The CDR3 sequence is CASSPGGGMSTDTQYF. The DNA of the CDR3 is TGTGCCAGCAGCCCGGGGGGAGGCATGAGCACAGATACGCAGTATTTT. Supplemented by reference TRBV7-9 and TRBJ2-3, the full variable domain reads DTGVSQNPRHKITKRGQNVTFRCDPISEHNRLYWYRQTLGQGPEFLTYFQNEAQLEKSRLLSDRFSAERPKGSFSTLEIQRTEQGDSAMYLCASSPGGGMSTDTQYFGPGTRLTVL.

The genes are TRBV6-4 and TRBJ2-1; 9 bases match TRBD2. Germline trimming cut 4 bases from V and 2 bases from J; bases unmatched to any gene: 9. This CDR3 contains 17 residues. Germline loops: CDR1 MRHNA, CDR2 SNTAGT. The CDR3 DNA is TGTGCCAGCAGTGCACTAGCGGGCGGAACCACCTACAATGAGCAGTTCTTC. As protein: CASSALAGGTTYNEQFF.

J is TRBJ1-2 and V is TRBV4-3; 7 bases align to TRBD1. This CDR3 is 12 amino acids long. The germline CDR1 and CDR2 sequences are LGHNA and YSLEER. With 5 bases clipped from V and 5 bases from J, the junction kept 2 bases outside the gene matches. The CDR3 nucleotides are TGCGCCAGCAGCGCACAGGGGTATGGCTACACCTTC. Translating gives CASSAQGYGYTF.

The CDR3 region is CASRDPGANEKLFF. The CDR3 DNA sequence: TGTGCCAGCAGAGACCCAGGGGCCAATGAAAAACTGTTTTTT. The chain joins TRBV6-5 to TRBJ1-4, with a possible D match to TRBD1 (6 bases). Trimming shortened V by 6 bases and J by 5 bases, and 13 bases separated the two germline ends. The CDR3 is 14 amino acids. The germline V gene encodes CDR1 MNHEY and CDR2 SVGAGI.

The chain joins TRBV6-5 to TRBJ1-3, with 7 bases identical to TRBD1. V gave up 4 bases and J gave up 2 bases; unmatched junction bases: 2. The germline V gene has CDR1 MNHEY and CDR2 SVGAGI. The CDR3 is 14 amino acids. Written as DNA, the CDR3 is TGTGCCAGCAGTTCCGACAGGGCTGGAAACACCATATATTTT. Translated, it gives CASSSDRAGNTIYF.

The J gene is TRBJ1-2, the V gene TRBV14, with a tentative D call TRBD1 (6 bases). The germline V and J ends were trimmed by 3 bases and 8 bases, with 16 bases remaining between them. The CDR3 extends over 14 amino acids. The germline gives CDR1 SGHDN, CDR2 FVKESK. The CDR3 DNA sequence: TGTGCCAGCAGCCAGAACAGGGCCTCATTGGGCTACACCTTC. It codes for CASSQNRASLGYTF.

The chain couples TRBV5-4 to TRBJ2-1; TRBD2 is a possible D gene (5 bases). Per the germline V gene, CDR1 is SGHNT and CDR2 is YYREEE (reference sequence). This CDR3 is 12 amino acids long. Deletions cut 5 bases from V and 9 bases from J, with 12 bases between. The CDR3 DNA follows: TGTGCCAGCAGTTCCCCGGGGAGTGAGCAGTTCTTC. Translation gives CASSSPGSEQFF.

The chain combines TRBV5-6 with TRBJ1-3, with D perhaps TRBD1 (6 bases). In germline, CDR1 is SGHDT, CDR2 YYEEEE. V lost 0 bases and J lost 9, with 13 bases in between. This CDR3 is 14 amino acids long. The CDR3 sequence is CASSLGAGAGTIYF. In nucleotides, the CDR3 is TGTGCCAGCAGCTTGGGGGCAGGGGCAGGCACCATATATTTT.

The chain employs TRBV11-2 and TRBJ2-5, with a possible D match to TRBD1 (6 bases). The CDR3 is made up of 14 amino acids. Between the trimmed V and J ends, which lost 5 bases and 3 bases, there was a span of 13 bases. The V gene's germline CDR1 is SGHAT and CDR2 FQNNGV. CDR3 DNA: TGTGCCAGCAGCCATGGGACACGAAAAGAGACCCAGTACTTC. Translating it yields CASSHGTRKETQYF.

CDR3 bases: TGCGCCAGCAGCCAAGCATTGACAGGGGCAGGATATGGCTACACCTTC. Its protein product is CASSQALTGAGYGYTF. The chain joins TRBV4-3 to TRBJ1-2; 8 bases match TRBD1. The junction had 9 bases not matched to a gene; V was cut back by 1 base and J by 5 bases. This CDR3 is built from 16 residues. Germline loops: CDR1 LGHNA, CDR2 YSLEER.

V gene TRBV28 combines with J gene TRBJ2-1; tentatively, D is TRBD1 (6 bases). CDR1 is MDHEN and CDR2 is SYDVKM in the germline V gene. The CDR3 totals 13 residues. V was trimmed by 10 bases and J by 3 bases, leaving 13 bases between them. As DNA, the CDR3 is TGTGCCACCCATCGGACAGTCTACAATGAGCAGTTCTTC. Translation: CATHRTVYNEQFF. The variable domain in full, completed from reference TRBV28 and TRBJ2-1, reads DVKVTQSSRYLVKRTGEKVFLECVQDMDHENMFWYRQDPGLGLRLIYFSYDVKMKEKGDIPEGYSVSREKKERFSLILESASTNQTSMYLCATHRTVYNEQFFGPGTRLTVL.

This chain connects TRBV9 to TRBJ2-7; D may be TRBD1 (5 bases). CDR1 is SGDLS and CDR2 is YYNGEE in the germline V gene. CDR3 length: 16 amino acids. V lost 4 bases to trimming and J lost 2 bases, with 19 bases between them. The CDR3 DNA reads as TGTGCCAGCAGCCGAGCCCAATCCATAGGGGCCTACGAGCAGTACTTC. Residues: CASSRAQSIGAYEQYF.

The chain combines TRBV9 with TRBJ1-2; 7 nucleotides agree with TRBD1. The junction had 9 bases not matched to a gene; V was cut back by 2 bases and J by 8 bases. The CDR3 covers 14 residues. Germline V gene lookup returns CDR1 SGDLS and CDR2 YYNGEE. Written as DNA, the CDR3 is TGTGCCAGCAGCGTTACGACAGGGTTCCGCGGCTACACCTTC. It encodes CASSVTTGFRGYTF.

This chain uses TRBV6-5 with TRBJ2-7; D possibly corresponds to TRBD2 (5 bases). The CDR3 covers 15 residues. CDR1 is MNHEY and CDR2 is SVGAGI in the germline V gene. V was pared by 1 base and J by 2 bases, with 12 bases between. Here the CDR3 reads CASSYYRGPTYEQYF. The CDR3 nucleotides read TGTGCCAGCAGTTACTATCGGGGTCCGACCTACGAGCAGTACTTC.

This clone was detected only a few times. The chain couples TRBV4-2 to TRBJ1-4; possible D gene TRBD1, 5 bases. This CDR3 comprises 15 residues. Germline-derived CDR1 and CDR2 are LGHNA and YNFKEQ. V lost 0 bases to trimming and J lost 4 bases, with 9 bases between them. CDR3 sequence (DNA): TGTGCCAGCAGCCAAGATCTCGGGGGTAATGAAAAACTGTTTTTT. Translated, it gives CASSQDLGGNEKLFF.

The chain has TRBV5-1 and TRBJ1-1, with D tentatively TRBD1 (5 bases). Trimming left V 4 bases short and J 1 base short, with 20 bases between. The CDR3 runs to 17 residues. The germline gives CDR1 SGHRS, CDR2 YFSETQ. In nucleotides, the CDR3 is TGCGCCAGCAGCCGTTTAACCCTACAGGAGGGGAACACTGAAGCTTTCTTT. Translating gives CASSRLTLQEGNTEAFF.

With regard to this clone: The germline gene is not matched at one end of the junction; a read error may be the cause. The chain is built from TRBV7-7 and TRBJ2-3; 10 nucleotides line up with TRBD2. Germline V gene lookup returns CDR1 SSHAT and CDR2 FNYEAQ (reference sequence). CDR3 length: 15 residues. CDR3 nucleotide sequence: TGTGCTAGCAGCTTAGGGACTAGCGACGCAGATACGCAGTATTTT. Protein: CASSLGTSDADTQYF.

This clone has more than one count but fewer than ten. V and J are TRBV5-1 and TRBJ1-2; D possibly corresponds to TRBD1 (5 bases). Germline CDR1 SGHRS, CDR2 YFSETQ. Trimming pared 4 bases from V and 6 bases from J, leaving 19 bases between. The CDR3 loop spans 15 amino acids. CDR3 DNA: TGCGCCAGCAGCGGAGGGGCCAGGGAAACGAATGGCTACACCTTC. It translates to CASSGGARETNGYTF.

The rearrangement uses TRBV6-1 and TRBJ1-5; D is ambiguous. The CDR3 has 14 residues. Per germline, CDR1 MNHNS and CDR2 SASEGT. Trimming cost V 7 bases and J 4 bases, with 14 bases left between them. The CDR3 here is CASTVSGPNQPQHF. In DNA, the CDR3 is TGTGCCAGCACGGTTTCTGGTCCGAATCAGCCCCAGCATTTT.

The gene calls are TRBV19 and TRBJ1-4; 8 bases fit TRBD1. Germline V gives CDR1 LNHDA, CDR2 SQIVND (reference sequence). CDR3 length: 17 amino acids. The V segment lost 4 bases and the J segment 0 bases; nucleotides outside the gene matches: 7. The DNA of the CDR3 is TGTGCCAGTAGTACCAGACAGGGGCTGGCAACTAATGAAAAACTGTTTTTT. It is translated as CASSTRQGLATNEKLFF. The full variable domain, with the rest looked up from reference TRBV19 and TRBJ1-4, is DGGITQSPKYLFRKEGQNVTLSCEQNLNHDAMYWYRQDPGQGLRLIYYSQIVNDFQKGDIAEGYSVSREKKESFPLTVTSAQKNPTAFYLCASSTRQGLATNEKLFFGSGTQLSVL.

The chain carries TRBV15 and TRBJ1-2; tentative D call: TRBD1 (6 bases). Trimming shortened V by 1 base and J by 2 bases, and 11 bases separated the two germline ends. Germline V gives CDR1 LNHNV, CDR2 YYDKDF (reference sequence). The CDR3 totals 15 residues. The CDR3 nucleotides are TGTGCCACCAGCAGAGGGGGGGGCGGGAACTATGGCTACACCTTC. It codes for CATSRGGGGNYGYTF.

The rearrangement joins TRBV5-5 to TRBJ1-3; 8 bases map to TRBD1. The CDR3 sequence is 15 residues long. J gave up 4 bases and V 2 bases, and 5 bases lay outside the gene matches. CDR1 and CDR2 (germline): SGHKS, YYEKEE (reference sequence). This CDR3 reads CASSFDRGWGNTIYF. The CDR3 DNA is TGTGCCAGCAGCTTTGACAGGGGTTGGGGAAACACCATATATTTT.

The genes are TRBV19 and TRBJ1-6; no clear D. Germline V gives CDR1 LNHDA, CDR2 SQIVND (reference sequence). Trimming removed 1 base at V and 7 bases at J, with 11 bases between. The CDR3 contains 15 residues. The CDR3 DNA sequence: TGTGCCAGTAGTATAGGAGGGTTACAGAATTCACCCCTCCACTTT. It is translated as CASSIGGLQNSPLHF.

The chain uses TRBV14 and TRBJ2-1, with TRBD1 identical over 8 bases. The CDR3 has 13 amino acids. J gave up 9 bases and V 7 bases, and 8 bases lay outside the gene matches. CDR1 and CDR2 from the germline V gene are SGHDN and FVKESK. This CDR3 is CASTGQAFGEQFF. Written as DNA, the CDR3 is TGTGCCAGCACGGGACAGGCATTTGGTGAGCAGTTCTTC.